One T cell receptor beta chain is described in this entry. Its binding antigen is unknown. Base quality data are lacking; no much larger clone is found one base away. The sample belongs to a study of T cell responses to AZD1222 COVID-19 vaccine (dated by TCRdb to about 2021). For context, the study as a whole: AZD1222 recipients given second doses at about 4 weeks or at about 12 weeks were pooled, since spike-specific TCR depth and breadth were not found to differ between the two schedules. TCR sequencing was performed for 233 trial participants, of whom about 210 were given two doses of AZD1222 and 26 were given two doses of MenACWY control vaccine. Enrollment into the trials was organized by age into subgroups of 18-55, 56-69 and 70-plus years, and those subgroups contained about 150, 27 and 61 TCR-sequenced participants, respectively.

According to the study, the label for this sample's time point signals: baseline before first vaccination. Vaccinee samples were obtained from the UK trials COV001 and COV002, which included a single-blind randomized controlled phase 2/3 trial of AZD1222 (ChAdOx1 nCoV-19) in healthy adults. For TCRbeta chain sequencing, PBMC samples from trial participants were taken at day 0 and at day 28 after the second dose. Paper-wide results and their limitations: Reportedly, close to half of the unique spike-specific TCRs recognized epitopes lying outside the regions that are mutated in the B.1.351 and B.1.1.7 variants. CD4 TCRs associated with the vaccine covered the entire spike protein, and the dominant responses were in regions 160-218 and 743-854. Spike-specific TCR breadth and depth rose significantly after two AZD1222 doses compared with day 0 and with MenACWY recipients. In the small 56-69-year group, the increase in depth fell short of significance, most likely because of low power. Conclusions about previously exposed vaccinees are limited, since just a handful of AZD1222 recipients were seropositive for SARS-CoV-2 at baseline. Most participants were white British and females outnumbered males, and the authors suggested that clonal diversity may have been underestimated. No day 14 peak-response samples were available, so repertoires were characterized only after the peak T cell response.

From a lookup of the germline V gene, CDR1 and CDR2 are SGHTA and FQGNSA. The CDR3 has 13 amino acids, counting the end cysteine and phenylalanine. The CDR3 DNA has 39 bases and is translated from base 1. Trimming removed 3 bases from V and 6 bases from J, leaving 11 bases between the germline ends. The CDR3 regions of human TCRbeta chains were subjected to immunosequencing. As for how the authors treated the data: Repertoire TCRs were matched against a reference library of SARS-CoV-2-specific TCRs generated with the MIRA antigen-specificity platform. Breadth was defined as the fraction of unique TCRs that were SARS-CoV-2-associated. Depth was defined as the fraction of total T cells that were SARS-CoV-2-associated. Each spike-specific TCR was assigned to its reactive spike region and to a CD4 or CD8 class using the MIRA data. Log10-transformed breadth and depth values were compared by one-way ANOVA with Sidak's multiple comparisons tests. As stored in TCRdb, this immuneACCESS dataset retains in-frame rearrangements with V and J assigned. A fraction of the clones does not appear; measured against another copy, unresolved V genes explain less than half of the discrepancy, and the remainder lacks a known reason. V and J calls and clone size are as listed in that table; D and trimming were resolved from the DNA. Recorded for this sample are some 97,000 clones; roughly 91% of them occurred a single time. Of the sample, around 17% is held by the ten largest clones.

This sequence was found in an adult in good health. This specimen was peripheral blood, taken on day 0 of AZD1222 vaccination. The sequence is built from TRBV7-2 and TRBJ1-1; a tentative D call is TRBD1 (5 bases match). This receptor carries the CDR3 CASSFLGGAEAFF. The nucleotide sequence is TGTGCCAGCAGCTTTTTGGGGGGTGCTGAAGCTTTCTTT.